The T cell receptor (beta chain) under discussion was sequenced for a study of long-term antiretroviral therapy in people with HIV. Study-wide background: The 2015 immediate-ART recommendation came about a decade after the earliest samples.

The immunoSEQ assay was v3.0, run at survey level. Here immunoSEQ multiplex PCR was the method, and the copy in TCRdb shows in-frame clones only, minus some. The sample holds about 28,000 clones; approximately 83% are singletons and the top ten take roughly 3.5%. This CDR3 comprises 18 residues. Germline V gene data show CDR1 as SEHNR and CDR2 as FQNEAQ (reference sequence). V shed 2 bases and J shed 0 bases, with 17 bases lying between them. This clonotype was sampled from a man between 18 and 29 years old with HIV. The input for sequencing was unsorted PBMCs, taken 0.8 years before starting antiretroviral therapy. The chain joins TRBV7-9 to TRBJ2-1; TRBD1 might be the D (5 bases). The CDR3 DNA is TGTGCCAGCAGCTTAAAGGGGTGGGGTTCCAGCTCCTACAATGAGCAGTTCTTC. Encoded protein: CASSLKGWGSSSYNEQFF.